This TCR beta chain was recorded in a study of CD8+CD57+ T cells in acquired aplastic anemia. Across the whole study: Each DNA sample taken from sorted CD4+ and CD8+ cells came to about 3 ug on average. Study-level results: A significant difference in CD8+ Simpson's diversity between patients and controls was not found.

Genomic DNA, the template, was used for profiling of the TCR beta VDJ and CDR3. TCRdb re-derived calls from the reads in MiXCR, one entry per CDR3 protein. This sample has a few hundred thousand distinct CDR3 sequences, with about a third found just once. The CDR3 runs to 14 residues. The germline gives CDR1 SGHTA, CDR2 FQGNSA. With V trimmed by 7 bases and J by 6 bases, 9 bases remained unmatched. CD8+CD57+ cell expansion had been shown by flow cytometry in patients chosen for sequencing. This clonotype has a count of ten or more. Its antigen is as yet unknown. V is TRBV7-2 and J is TRBJ2-7; 10 bases agree with TRBD2. This TCR was recovered from a human donor with aplastic anemia. The sample consisted of sorted CD4+, CD8+, or CD8+CD57+ T cells (not recorded which) from PBMCs. CDR3 nucleotides: TGTGCCAGCATCAAAGCGGGGGGGCAGGGCGAGCAGTACTTC. Protein sequence: CASIKAGGQGEQYF.